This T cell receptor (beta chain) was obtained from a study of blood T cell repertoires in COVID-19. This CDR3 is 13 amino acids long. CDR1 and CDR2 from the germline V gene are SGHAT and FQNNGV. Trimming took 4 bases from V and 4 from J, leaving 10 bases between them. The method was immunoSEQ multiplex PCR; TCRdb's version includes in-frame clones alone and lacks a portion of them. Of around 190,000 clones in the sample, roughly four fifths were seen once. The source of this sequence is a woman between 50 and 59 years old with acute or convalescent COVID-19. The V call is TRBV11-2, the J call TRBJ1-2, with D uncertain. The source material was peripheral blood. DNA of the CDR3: TGTGCCAGCAGCTCCCCAGAGGGCTATGGCTACACCTTC. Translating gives CASSSPEGYGYTF.